The clone carrying this T cell receptor (beta chain) was detected a few times. Its target is unknown. These data are taken from a study of OX40 agonist ivuxolimab in advanced cancers. Points from the study as a whole: Also showing low normalized T-cell clonal expansion were some of the nonresponders.

Germline CDR1 and CDR2: SGHNT and YENEEA. This CDR3 comprises 16 residues. The V end was cut by 5 bases, the J end by 1 base, with 18 bases between. Sequencing used immunoSEQ multiplex PCR; TCRdb keeps in-frame clones, though not all of them. The sample consists of around 31,000 clones, roughly nine tenths of them appearing once. The clonotype was recovered from an adult with an advanced solid tumor such as melanoma, head and neck, liver or kidney cancer. The gene calls are TRBV11-3 and TRBJ2-7; D perhaps matches TRBD2 (6 bases). This sample comprised CD4+ or CD8+ T cells sorted from blood, obtained in a trial of the OX40 agonist ivuxolimab. The CDR3 reads CASSALASDLSYEQYF. The CDR3 nucleotides read TGTGCCAGCAGCGCGTTGGCTAGCGACCTGTCCTACGAGCAGTACTTC.